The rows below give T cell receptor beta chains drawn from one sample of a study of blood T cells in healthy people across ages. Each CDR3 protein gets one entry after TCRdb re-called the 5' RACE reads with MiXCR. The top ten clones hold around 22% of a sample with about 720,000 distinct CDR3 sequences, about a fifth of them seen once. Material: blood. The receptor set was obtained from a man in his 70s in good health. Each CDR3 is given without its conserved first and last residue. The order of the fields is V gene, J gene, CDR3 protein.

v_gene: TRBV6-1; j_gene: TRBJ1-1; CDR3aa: ASSEPGLPSNTEAF
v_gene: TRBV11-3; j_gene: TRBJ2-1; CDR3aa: ASSPQLGAAGGLHNEQF
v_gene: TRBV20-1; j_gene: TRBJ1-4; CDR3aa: SYLGPDANEKLF
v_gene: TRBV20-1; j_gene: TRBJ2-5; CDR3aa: SAQGLAGYQETQY
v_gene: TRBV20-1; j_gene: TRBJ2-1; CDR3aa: SARDLGGASYNEQF
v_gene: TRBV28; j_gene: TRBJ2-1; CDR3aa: ASSSPIPVENEQF
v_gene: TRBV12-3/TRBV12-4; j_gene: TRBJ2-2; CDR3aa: ASSLSGAANTGELF
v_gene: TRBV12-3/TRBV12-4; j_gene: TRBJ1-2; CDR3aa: ASSRGYTGYGYT
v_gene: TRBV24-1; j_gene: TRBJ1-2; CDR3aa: ATRDTGGGRGYT
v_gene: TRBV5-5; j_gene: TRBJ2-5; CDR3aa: ASSFQGEQETQY
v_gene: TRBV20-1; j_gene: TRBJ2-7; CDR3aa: SAPRATYEQY
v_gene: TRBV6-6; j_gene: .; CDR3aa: ASSYGQGNTEQY
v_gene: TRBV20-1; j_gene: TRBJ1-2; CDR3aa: SARGTGGRRYRGYT
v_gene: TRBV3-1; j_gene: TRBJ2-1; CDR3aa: ASSQAQIGQDNEQF
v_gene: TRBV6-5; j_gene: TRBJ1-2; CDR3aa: ASRLHGTSDGYT
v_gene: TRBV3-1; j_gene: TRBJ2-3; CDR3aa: ASSLPRGGGTTDTQY